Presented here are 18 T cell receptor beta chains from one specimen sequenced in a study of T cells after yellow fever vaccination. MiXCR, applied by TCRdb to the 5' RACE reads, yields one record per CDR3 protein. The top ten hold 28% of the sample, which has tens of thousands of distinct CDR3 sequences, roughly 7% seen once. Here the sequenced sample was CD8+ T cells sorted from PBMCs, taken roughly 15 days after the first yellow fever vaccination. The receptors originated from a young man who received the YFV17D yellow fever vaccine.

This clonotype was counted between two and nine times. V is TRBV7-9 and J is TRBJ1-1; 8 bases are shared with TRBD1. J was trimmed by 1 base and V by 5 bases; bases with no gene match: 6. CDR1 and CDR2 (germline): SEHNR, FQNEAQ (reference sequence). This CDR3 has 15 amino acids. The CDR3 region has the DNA TGTGCCAGCAGCCCCCCCGGGACAGGGAACACTGAAGCTTTCTTT. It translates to CASSPPGTGNTEAFF.

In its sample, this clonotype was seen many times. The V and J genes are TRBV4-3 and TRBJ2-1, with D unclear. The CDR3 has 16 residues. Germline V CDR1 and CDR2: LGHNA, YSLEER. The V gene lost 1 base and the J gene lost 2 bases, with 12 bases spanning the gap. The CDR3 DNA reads TGCGCCAGCAGCCAAGGCCCGGGCCTAGCCTACAATGAGCAGTTCTTC. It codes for CASSQGPGLAYNEQFF.

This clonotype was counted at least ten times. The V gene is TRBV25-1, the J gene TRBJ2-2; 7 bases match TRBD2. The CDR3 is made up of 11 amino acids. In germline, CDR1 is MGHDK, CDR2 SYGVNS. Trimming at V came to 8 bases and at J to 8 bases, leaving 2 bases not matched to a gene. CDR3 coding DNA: TGTGCCAGCCAGCGGGGAGGGGAGCTGTTTTTT. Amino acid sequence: CASQRGGELFF.

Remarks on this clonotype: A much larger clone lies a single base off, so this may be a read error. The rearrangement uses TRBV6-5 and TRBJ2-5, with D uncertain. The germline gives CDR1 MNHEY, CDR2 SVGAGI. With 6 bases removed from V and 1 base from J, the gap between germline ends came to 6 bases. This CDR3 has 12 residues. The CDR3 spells CASRGGQETQYF. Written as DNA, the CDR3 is TGTGCCAGCAGGGGTGGCCAAGAGACCCAGTACTTC.

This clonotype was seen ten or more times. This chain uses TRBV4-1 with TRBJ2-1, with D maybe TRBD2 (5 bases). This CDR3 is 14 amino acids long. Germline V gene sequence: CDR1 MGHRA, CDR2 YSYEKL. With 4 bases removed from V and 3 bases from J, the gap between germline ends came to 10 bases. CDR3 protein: CASSPGAGYNEQFF. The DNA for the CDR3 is TGCGCCAGCAGCCCCGGCGCGGGCTACAATGAGCAGTTCTTC.

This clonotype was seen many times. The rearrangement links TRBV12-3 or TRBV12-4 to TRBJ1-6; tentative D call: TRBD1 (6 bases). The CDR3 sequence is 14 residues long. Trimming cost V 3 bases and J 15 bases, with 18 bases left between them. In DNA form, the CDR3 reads TGTGCCAGCAGTTTGGGACAAGGAGTTACTTTCCTCCACTTT. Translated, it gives CASSLGQGVTFLHF.

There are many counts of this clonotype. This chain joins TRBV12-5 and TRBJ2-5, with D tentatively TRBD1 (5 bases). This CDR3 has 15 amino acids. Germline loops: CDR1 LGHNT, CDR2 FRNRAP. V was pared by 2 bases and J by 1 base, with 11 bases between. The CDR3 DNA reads TGTGCTAGTGGTTTGTCCGCAGGGCTCCAAGAGACCCAGTACTTC. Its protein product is CASGLSAGLQETQYF.

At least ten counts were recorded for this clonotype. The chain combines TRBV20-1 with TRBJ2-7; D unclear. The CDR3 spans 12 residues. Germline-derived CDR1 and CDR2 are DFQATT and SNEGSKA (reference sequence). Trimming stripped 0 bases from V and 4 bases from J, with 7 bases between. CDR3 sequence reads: CSARDREYEQYV. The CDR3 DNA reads TGCAGTGCTAGAGATCGAGAATACGAGCAGTACGTC.

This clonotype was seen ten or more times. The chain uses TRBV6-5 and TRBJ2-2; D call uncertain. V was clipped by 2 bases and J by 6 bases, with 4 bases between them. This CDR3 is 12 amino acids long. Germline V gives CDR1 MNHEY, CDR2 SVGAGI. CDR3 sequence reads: CASSYKAGELFF. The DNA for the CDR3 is TGTGCCAGCAGTTACAAGGCCGGGGAGCTGTTTTTT.

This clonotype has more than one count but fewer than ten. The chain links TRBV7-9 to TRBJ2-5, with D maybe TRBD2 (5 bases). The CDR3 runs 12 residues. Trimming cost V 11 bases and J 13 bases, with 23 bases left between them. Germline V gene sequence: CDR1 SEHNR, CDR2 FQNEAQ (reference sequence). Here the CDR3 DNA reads TGTGCCTCGAGGACTGCCGACCCCTTGCCGTACTTC. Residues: CASRTADPLPYF.

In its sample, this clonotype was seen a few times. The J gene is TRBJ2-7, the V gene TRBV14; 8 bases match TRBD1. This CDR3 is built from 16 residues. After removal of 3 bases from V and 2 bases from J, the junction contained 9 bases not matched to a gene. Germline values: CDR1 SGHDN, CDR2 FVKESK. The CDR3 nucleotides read TGTGCCAGCAGCCACACCCGGGACAGGAGTCCCTACGAGCAGTACTTC. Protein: CASSHTRDRSPYEQYF.

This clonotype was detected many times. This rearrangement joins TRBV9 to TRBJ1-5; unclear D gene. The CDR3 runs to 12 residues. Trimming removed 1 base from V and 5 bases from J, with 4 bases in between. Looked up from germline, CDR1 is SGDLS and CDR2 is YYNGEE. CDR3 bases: TGTGCCAGCAGCGTACTGTATCAGCCCCAGCATTTT. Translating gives CASSVLYQPQHF.

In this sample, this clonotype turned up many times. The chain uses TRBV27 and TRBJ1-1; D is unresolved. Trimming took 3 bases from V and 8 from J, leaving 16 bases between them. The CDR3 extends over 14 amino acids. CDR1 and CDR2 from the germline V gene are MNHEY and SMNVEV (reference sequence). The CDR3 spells CASSFLGSNSEAFF. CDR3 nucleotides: TGTGCCAGCAGTTTTTTAGGGTCTAATTCGGAAGCTTTCTTT.

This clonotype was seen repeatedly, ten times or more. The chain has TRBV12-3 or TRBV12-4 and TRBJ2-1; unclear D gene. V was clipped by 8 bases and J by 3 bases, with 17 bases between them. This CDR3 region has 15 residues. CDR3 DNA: TGTGCCAGCCTTCCCACACCATGGATCTACAATGAGCAGTTCTTC. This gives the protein CASLPTPWIYNEQFF.

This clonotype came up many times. In DNA, the CDR3 is TGTGCCAGCGGAGAGGACAGGGGATTTAATGAGCAGTTCTTC. Translation: CASGEDRGFNEQFF. J is TRBJ2-1 and V is TRBV7-9, with 9 nucleotides matching TRBD1. V was clipped by 8 bases and J by 7 bases; unmatched bases: 9. The germline V gene encodes CDR1 SEHNR and CDR2 FQNEAQ (reference sequence). The CDR3 is 14 amino acids.

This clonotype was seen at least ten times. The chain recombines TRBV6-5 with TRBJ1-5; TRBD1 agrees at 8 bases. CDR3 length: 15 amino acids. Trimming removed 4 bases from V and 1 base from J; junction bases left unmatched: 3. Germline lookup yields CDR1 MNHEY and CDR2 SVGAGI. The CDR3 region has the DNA TGTGCCAGCAGTTGGGGACAGGAAAGCAATCAGCCCCAGCATTTT. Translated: CASSWGQESNQPQHF.

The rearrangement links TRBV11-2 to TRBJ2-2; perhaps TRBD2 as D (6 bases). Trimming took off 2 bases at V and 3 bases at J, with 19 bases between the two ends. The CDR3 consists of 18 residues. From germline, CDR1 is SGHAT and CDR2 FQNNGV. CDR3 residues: CASSLWASAGGDTGELFF. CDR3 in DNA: TGTGCCAGCAGCTTATGGGCTAGCGCTGGCGGTGACACCGGGGAGCTGTTTTTT.

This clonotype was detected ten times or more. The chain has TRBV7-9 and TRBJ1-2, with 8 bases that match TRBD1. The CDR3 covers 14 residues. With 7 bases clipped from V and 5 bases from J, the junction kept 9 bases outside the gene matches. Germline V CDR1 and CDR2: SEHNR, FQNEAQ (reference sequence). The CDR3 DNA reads TGTGCCAGCACAAACAGGGGGGACTTGTATGGCTACACCTTC. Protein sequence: CASTNRGDLYGYTF.